The next 13 T cell receptor beta chains were all read from a single sample in a study of T cells in Graves' hyperthyroidism and ophthalmopathy. It was RNA transcripts that yielded the amplified TCR beta CDR3 regions. The HTBI set primed first-round TCR CDR3 RT-PCR. TCRdb redid the calling of the multiplex PCR reads with MiXCR, one entry per CDR3 protein. Of 200,000 to 300,000 distinct CDR3 sequences listed, about 15% were seen once; the top ten hold around 30%. The specimen was blood. These receptors were collected from a woman between 18 and 29 years old with Graves' ophthalmopathy.

As for this clonotype: This may come from a read error, since a much larger clone is one base off. This is likely a read error, given that the CDR3 carries no conserved phenylalanine or tryptophan at its end. V gene TRBV7-8 combines with J gene TRBJ2-1; perhaps TRBD2 as D (5 bases). The CDR3 is 14 residues long. Germline V gene sequence: CDR1 SGHVS, CDR2 FQNEAQ. V gave up 1 base and J gave up 4 bases, with 8 bases separating them. This CDR3 reads CASSLDGEYNEQFL. In DNA, the CDR3 is TGTGCCAGCAGCTTAGACGGGGAGTACAATGAGCAGTTCCTC.

The sample holds many counts of this clonotype. V and J are TRBV5-1 and TRBJ1-6; weak D call: TRBD1 (6 bases). Germline V gene lookup returns CDR1 SGHRS and CDR2 YFSETQ. Deletions cut 7 bases from V and 8 bases from J, with 19 bases between. The CDR3 contains 15 residues. CDR3 in DNA: TGCGCCAGCGCCACCGACTCAGGGGTGTATTCACCCCTCCACTTT. Translating gives CASATDSGVYSPLHF.

This clonotype has at least ten counts. The V and J genes are TRBV5-1 and TRBJ1-5; D is possibly TRBD1 (5 bases). V was trimmed by 3 bases and J by 3 bases, leaving 10 bases between them. This CDR3 is 14 amino acids long. Looked up from germline, CDR1 is SGHRS and CDR2 is YFSETQ. This chain's CDR3 is CASSSGLTNQPQHF. The CDR3 DNA is TGCGCCAGCAGCTCGGGACTTACCAATCAGCCCCAGCATTTT. Using reference TRBV5-1 and TRBJ1-5 for the parts outside the CDR3, the full variable domain is KAGVTQTPRYLIKTRGQQVTLSCSPISGHRSVSWYQQTPGQGLQFLFEYFSETQRNKGNFPGRFSGRQFSNSRSEMNVSTLELGDSALYLCASSSGLTNQPQHFGDGTRLSIL.

This clonotype was seen many times. The genes are TRBV12-5 and TRBJ1-5; D might be TRBD1 (6 bases). V dropped 6 bases and J dropped 7 bases, with 22 bases sitting between them. This CDR3 is 16 amino acids long. The V gene's germline CDR1 is LGHNT and CDR2 FRNRAP. The CDR3 DNA is TGTGCTAGTGGCCGATCACTCGGCAACAGGGACCAGCCCCAGCATTTT. Its protein is CASGRSLGNRDQPQHF. The variable domain in full, completed from reference TRBV12-5 and TRBJ1-5, reads DARVTQTPRHKVTEMGQEVTMRCQPILGHNTVFWYRQTMMQGLELLAYFRNRAPLDDSGMPKDRFSAEMPDATLATLKIQPSEPRDSAVYFCASGRSLGNRDQPQHFGDGTRLSIL.

This clonotype was seen ten or more times. V and J are TRBV6-1 and TRBJ2-7; D is unresolved. Germline CDR1 and CDR2: MNHNS and SASEGT. V gave up 2 bases and J gave up 1 base, with 6 bases separating them. The CDR3 runs to 13 residues. As DNA, the CDR3 is TGTGCCAGCAGTGAACACCAATCCTACGAGCAGTACTTC. Amino acid sequence: CASSEHQSYEQYF.

This clonotype was observed many times. DNA for the CDR3: TGTGCCAGCAGCCAAGATGGTCCCCAAGAGACCCAGTACTTC. Residues: CASSQDGPQETQYF. The rearrangement links TRBV3-1 to TRBJ2-5, with no clear D. Germline V CDR1 and CDR2: LGHDT, YNNKEL (reference sequence). The CDR3 sequence is 14 residues long. Trimming took 0 bases from V and 1 from J, leaving 6 bases between them.

This clonotype was recorded many times. V usage is TRBV6-2 or TRBV6-3 and J usage is TRBJ1-1; 8 bases agree with TRBD1. The CDR3 is made up of 18 amino acids. V shed 7 bases and J 8 bases; nucleotides not matched to a gene: 24. The germline gives CDR1 MNHEY, CDR2 SVGEGT. CDR3 bases: TGTGCCAGCAATTTTCCACCCGGGACAGGAGGACATGGGGCGGAAGCTTTCTTT. This encodes CASNFPPGTGGHGAEAFF.

This clonotype was seen repeatedly, ten times or more. CDR3 sequence: CASCWSGTREETQYF. The CDR3 DNA sequence: TGCGCCAGTTGCTGGTCCGGGACTAGGGAAGAGACCCAGTACTTC. The chain joins TRBV5-1 to TRBJ2-5, with TRBD2 identical over 8 bases. The germline gives CDR1 SGHRS, CDR2 YFSETQ. With V trimmed by 8 bases and J by 3 bases, 12 bases remained unmatched. This CDR3 region has 15 residues.

This clonotype was counted many times. The chain carries TRBV7-6 and TRBJ1-6; no clear D. Germline V gene sequence: CDR1 SGHVS, CDR2 FNYEAQ. Trimming took 1 base from V and 7 from J, leaving 14 bases between them. The CDR3 covers 16 residues. CDR3 bases: TGTGCCAGCAGCTTAGGGGTTTGGAGCGAGAATTCACCCCTCCACTTT. As protein: CASSLGVWSENSPLHF.

This clonotype was observed at least ten times. The genes are TRBV27 and TRBJ2-3, with 9 bases lining up with TRBD1. The length of the CDR3 is 14 residues. V dropped 6 bases and J dropped 2; count of bases not matched to a gene: 3. Per germline, CDR1 MNHEY and CDR2 SMNVEV (reference sequence). The CDR3 is CASSGTGLTDTQYF. CDR3 DNA sequence: TGTGCCAGCAGCGGGACAGGGCTCACAGATACGCAGTATTTT.

At least ten counts were recorded for this clonotype. V and J are TRBV9 and TRBJ2-5; TRBD2 matches at 11 bases. CDR1 is SGDLS, CDR2 YYNGEE, per germline. V dropped 4 bases and J dropped 5; count of bases not matched to a gene: 10. CDR3 length: 16 residues. The CDR3 is CASSSGLAAKGETQYF. In DNA form, the CDR3 reads TGTGCCAGCAGCTCGGGACTAGCGGCCAAGGGGGAGACCCAGTACTTC.

This clonotype came up many times. J is TRBJ1-5 and V is TRBV6-1; D is uncertain. V lost 2 bases to trimming and J lost 0 bases, with 11 bases between them. This CDR3 has 16 residues. From germline, CDR1 is MNHNS and CDR2 SASEGT. The CDR3 bases are TGTGCCAGCAGTGAAATCGTGGGTAATAGCAATCAGCCCCAGCATTTT. Translating it yields CASSEIVGNSNQPQHF.

In its sample, this clonotype was seen many times. The chain combines TRBV20-1 with TRBJ2-7; TRBD1 aligns across 8 bases. CDR3 length: 14 amino acids. Germline V lookup: CDR1 DFQATT, CDR2 SNEGSKA (reference sequence). J was trimmed by 2 bases and V by 3 bases; bases with no gene match: 6. The DNA for the CDR3 is TGCAGTGCTAGCAGGACAGGGAAAACCTACGAGCAGTACTTC. Translating gives CSASRTGKTYEQYF.